This is a list of T cell receptor beta chains from one sample in a study of metastatic and nonmetastatic thyroid tumors. TCRdb re-analyzed the PCR reads through MiXCR. The data contain about 40,000 clones, approximately 19% of them singletons. The sample comprised tumor tissue. These receptors were obtained from a female donor with papillary thyroid cancer or a benign thyroid nodule (not recorded which). Some clones in this sample may be carry-over from other donors' samples. Both conserved end residues are part of each CDR3. D genes are given only for firm matches. Size is stated for part of the rows, as once, few or many counts, or as a class when the clone is expanded.

clone_size | j_call | v_call | cdr3_length | d_call | cdr3_nt | cdr3_aa
few | TRBJ1-6 | TRBV7-2 | 15 | NA | TGTGCCAGCAGCTTAGGGGCAGGCTATAATTCACCCCTCCACTTT | CASSLGAGYNSPLHF
many | TRBJ2-1 | TRBV19 | 17 | NA | TGTGCCAGTAGTACCCACCCGGGGCAGGGCCCCTACAATGAGCAGTTCTTC | CASSTHPGQGPYNEQFF
many | TRBJ2-5 | TRBV20-1 | 12 | NA | TGCAGTGCCGAAGACAGAGAAGAGACCCAGTACTTC | CSAEDREETQYF
many | TRBJ2-1 | TRBV11-2 | 17 | TRBD2 | TGTGCCAGCAGCTTAGAGGGGAAGCGGGGCCCCTGGAATGAGCAGTTCTTC | CASSLEGKRGPWNEQFF
many | TRBJ2-3 | TRBV12-3/TRBV12-4 | 15 | TRBD1 | TGTGCCAGCAGTGGGGGGACAGGAAGCACAGATACGCAGTATTTT | CASSGGTGSTDTQYF
NA | TRBJ1-1 | TRBV11-2 | 14 | NA | TGTGCCAGCAGGTCAGGCGCCTTGGGCGCTGAAGCTTTCTTT | CASRSGALGAEAFF
many | TRBJ1-2 | TRBV20-1 | 14 | NA | TGCAGTGCTGGAGGGGGACTAGCTAACTATGGCTACACCTTC | CSAGGGLANYGYTF
few | TRBJ1-6 | TRBV6-6 | 16 | NA | TGTGCCAGCAGTTACGATCGACCCGCTTTGGGTTCACCCCTCCACTTT | CASSYDRPALGSPLHF
many | TRBJ1-5 | TRBV15 | 15 | NA | TGTGCCACCAGCTCCCACCGGGGGACGAATCAGCCCCAGCATTTT | CATSSHRGTNQPQHF
many | TRBJ1-6 | TRBV7-8 | 12 | NA | TGTGCCAGCAGCTTAGCTAGGCCACCCCTCCACTTT | CASSLARPPLHF